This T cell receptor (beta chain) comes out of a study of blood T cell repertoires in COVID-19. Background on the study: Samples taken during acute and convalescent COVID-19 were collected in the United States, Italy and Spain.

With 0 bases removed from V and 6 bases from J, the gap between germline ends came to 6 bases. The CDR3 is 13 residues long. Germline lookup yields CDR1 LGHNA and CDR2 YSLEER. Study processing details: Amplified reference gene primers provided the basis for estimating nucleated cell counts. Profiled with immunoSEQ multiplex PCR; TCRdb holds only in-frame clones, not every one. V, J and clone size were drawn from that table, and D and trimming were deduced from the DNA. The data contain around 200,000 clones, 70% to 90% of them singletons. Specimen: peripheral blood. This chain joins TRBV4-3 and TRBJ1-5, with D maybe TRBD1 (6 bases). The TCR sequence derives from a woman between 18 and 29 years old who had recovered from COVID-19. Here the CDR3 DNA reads TGCGCCAGCAGCCAAGACAGGGGTCAGCCCCAGCATTTT. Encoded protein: CASSQDRGQPQHF.